This entry concerns a single T cell receptor beta chain. The data stem from a study of blood T cell repertoires in COVID-19. Study information: Donors in the United States, Italy and Spain gave samples during acute or convalescent COVID-19.

The data were produced by immunoSEQ multiplex PCR, yet TCRdb's version contains in-frame clones alone and is incomplete. The sample has fewer than 700,000 clones; less than 90% are singletons. The CDR3 runs 16 residues. V lost 3 bases to trimming and J lost 7 bases; unmatched junction nucleotides: 6. Germline V gene data show CDR1 as SGHNT and CDR2 as YYREEE (reference sequence). The source material was peripheral blood. The chain uses TRBV5-4 and TRBJ2-1, with 14 bases aligning to TRBD2. The clonotype was recovered from a woman aged 45-60 years with COVID-19, enrolled during active disease. The CDR3 is CASSSRLAGGPNEQFF. DNA for the CDR3: TGTGCCAGCAGCTCGCGACTAGCGGGGGGGCCGAATGAGCAGTTCTTC. Combining the CDR3 with reference TRBV5-4 and TRBJ2-1 gives the whole variable domain ETGVTQSPTHLIKTRGQQVTLRCSSQSGHNTVSWYQQALGQGPQFIFQYYREEENGRGNFPPRFSGLQFPNYSSELNVNALELDDSALYLCASSSRLAGGPNEQFFGPGTRLTVL.